This paragraph covers one T cell receptor (beta chain) sequence. Its antigen remains unidentified. This entry comes from a study of CD8+ T cells in alopecia areata. In the study overall: Treated patients were dosed with oral tofacitinib, taking 5 to 10 mg twice daily.

Those with alopecia areata gave lesional scalp punch biopsies and peripheral blood. Extraction of RNA preceded its reverse transcription into cDNA, which served as the sequencing template. Sequenced by immunoSEQ multiplex PCR; TCRdb stores in-frame clones only, minus some. Found here are almost 250,000 clones, about 68% of them singletons; the top ten hold approximately 1.2%. General observations from the study: Greater clonality was observed in lesional scalp samples, especially alopecia totalis/universalis, versus normal scalp.

The input for sequencing was CD4+ T cells sorted from blood, taken at week 0. The receptor was isolated from a human donor with alopecia areata.

The CDR3 protein is CASSLGQGGTEAFF. DNA of the CDR3: TGTGCCAGCAGCCTGGGACAGGGGGGGACTGAAGCTTTCTTT. This sequence joins TRBV6-5 and TRBJ1-1, with 11 bases fitting TRBD1. Germline CDR1 MNHEY, CDR2 SVGAGI. CDR3 length: 14 residues. Germline trimming cut 6 bases from V and 5 bases from J; bases unmatched to any gene: 5.